This T cell receptor (beta chain) was sequenced for a study of T cells after yellow fever vaccination. This clonotype was counted only a few times. TCRdb processed the 5' RACE reads anew with MiXCR; each CDR3 protein has one entry. The sample has 450,000 to 650,000 distinct CDR3 sequences; less than 15% are singletons. Germline-derived CDR1 and CDR2 are SNHLY and FYNNEI. The CDR3 runs 16 residues. V gave up 1 base and J gave up 8 bases; unmatched junction bases: 3. The chain combines TRBV2 with TRBJ2-1; 15 nucleotides align to TRBD2. The receptor's source is a man aged 25-40 years who received the YFV17D yellow fever vaccine. The material sequenced was PBMCs, taken on the day of the yellow fever booster vaccination. Written as DNA, the CDR3 is TGTGCCAGCAGTGAAGGGGGGACTAGCGGGAGGTATGAGCAGTTCTTC. Its translation: CASSEGGTSGRYEQFF.